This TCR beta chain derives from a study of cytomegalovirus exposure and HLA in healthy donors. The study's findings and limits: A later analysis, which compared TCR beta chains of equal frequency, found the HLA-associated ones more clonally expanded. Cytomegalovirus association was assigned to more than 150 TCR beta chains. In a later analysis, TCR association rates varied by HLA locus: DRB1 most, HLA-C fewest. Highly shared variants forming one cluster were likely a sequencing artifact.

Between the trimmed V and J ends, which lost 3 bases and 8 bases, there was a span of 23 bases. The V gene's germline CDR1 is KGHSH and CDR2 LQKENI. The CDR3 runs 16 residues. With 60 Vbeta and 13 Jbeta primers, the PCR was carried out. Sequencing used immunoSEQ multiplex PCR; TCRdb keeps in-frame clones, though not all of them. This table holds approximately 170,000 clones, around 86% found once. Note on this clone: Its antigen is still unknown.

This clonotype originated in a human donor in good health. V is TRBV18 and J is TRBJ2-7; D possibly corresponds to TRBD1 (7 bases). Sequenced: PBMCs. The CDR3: CASSPESPRRGPQQYF. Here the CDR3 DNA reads TGTGCCAGCTCACCGGAGAGTCCAAGGAGGGGGCCTCAGCAGTACTTC. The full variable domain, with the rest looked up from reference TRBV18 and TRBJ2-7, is NAGVMQNPRHLVRRRGQEARLRCSPMKGHSHVYWYRQLPEEGLKFMVYLQKENIIDESGMPKERFSAEFPKEGPSILRIQQVVRGDSAAYFCASSPESPRRGPQQYFGPGTRLTVT.